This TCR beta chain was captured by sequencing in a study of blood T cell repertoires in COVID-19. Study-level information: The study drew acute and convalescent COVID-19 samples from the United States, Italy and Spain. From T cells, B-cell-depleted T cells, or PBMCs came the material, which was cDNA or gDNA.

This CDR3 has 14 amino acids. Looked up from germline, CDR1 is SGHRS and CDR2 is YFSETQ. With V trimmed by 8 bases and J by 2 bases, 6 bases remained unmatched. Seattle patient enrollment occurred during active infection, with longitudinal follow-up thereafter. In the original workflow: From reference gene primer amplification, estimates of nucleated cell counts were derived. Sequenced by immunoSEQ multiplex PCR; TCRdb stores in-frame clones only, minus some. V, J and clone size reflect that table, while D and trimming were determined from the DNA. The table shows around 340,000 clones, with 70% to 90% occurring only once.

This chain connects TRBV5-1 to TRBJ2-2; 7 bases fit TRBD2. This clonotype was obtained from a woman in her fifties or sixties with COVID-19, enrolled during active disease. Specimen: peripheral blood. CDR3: CASRAGVNTGELFF. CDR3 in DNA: TGCGCCAGTAGGGCGGGGGTCAACACCGGGGAGCTGTTTTTT.